Shown below are 27 T cell receptor beta chains from a single sample sequenced in a study of ipilimumab plus nivolumab after autologous stem cell transplantation. Using immunoSEQ multiplex PCR, the repertoire was profiled, and TCRdb retains in-frame clones only, with some absent. The table shows about 9,800 clones, with roughly 69% occurring only once. The starting material was PBMCs, obtained in a trial of ipilimumab plus nivolumab as post-transplant consolidation. Receptor source: a female donor with multiple myeloma.

This clone was observed a handful of times. The chain combines TRBV7-8 with TRBJ2-5, with 14 bases matching TRBD2. This CDR3 comprises 13 residues. After removal of 4 bases from V and 14 bases from J, the junction contained 6 bases not matched to a gene. The germline V gene encodes CDR1 SGHVS and CDR2 FQNEAQ. CDR3 amino acids: CASSYGLAGGEYF. CDR3 nucleotide sequence: TGTGCCAGCAGCTACGGACTAGCGGGGGGCGAATACTTC.

The chain couples TRBV4-1 to TRBJ2-7; D may correspond to TRBD1 or TRBD2 (6 bases each). The germline V gene encodes CDR1 MGHRA and CDR2 YSYEKL. This CDR3 is built from 15 residues. Trimming took 4 bases from V and 6 from J, leaving 19 bases between them. This CDR3 is CASSPDPEGGPEQYF. The CDR3 DNA follows: TGCGCCAGCAGCCCAGACCCGGAGGGGGGCCCCGAGCAGTACTTC.

This clone is labeled medium-sized. The V call is TRBV7-9, the J call TRBJ2-3, with TRBD2 matching 10 bases. The CDR3 covers 14 residues. Germline-derived CDR1 and CDR2 are SEHNR and FQNEAQ (reference sequence). Trimming cost V 3 bases and J 5 bases; bases outside gene matches: 2. The chain's CDR3 is CASSFGTSEDTQYF. The CDR3 DNA reads TGTGCCAGCAGCTTCGGGACTAGCGAAGATACGCAGTATTTT.

This chain links TRBV6-8 with TRBJ2-3; 9 bases line up with TRBD2. The CDR3 runs 18 residues. Per the germline V gene, CDR1 is MNHGY and CDR2 is SAAAGT. V dropped 0 bases and J dropped 2; count of bases not matched to a gene: 9. In DNA form, the CDR3 reads TGTGCCAGCAGTTACTCGGCGGGAGGGCCTCCAAACACAGATACGCAGTATTTT. The encoded protein is CASSYSAGGPPNTDTQYF.

The J gene is TRBJ1-1, the V gene TRBV5-1; possible D gene TRBD1, 5 bases. The germline V gene encodes CDR1 SGHRS and CDR2 YFSETQ. The ends were cut back, 1 base at V and 3 bases at J, with 10 bases in the middle. CDR3 size: 14 residues. The CDR3 here is CASSLSGQDTEAFF. Here the CDR3 DNA reads TGCGCCAGCAGCTTGTCAGGGCAGGACACTGAAGCTTTCTTT.

The chain recombines TRBV2 with TRBJ2-1, with D unresolved. The V end was cut by 2 bases, the J end by 7 bases, with 18 bases between. There are 16 residues in the CDR3. Germline V gene sequence: CDR1 SNHLY, CDR2 FYNNEI. DNA of the CDR3: TGTGCCAGCAGTGAATTTTTGTCAACCGCTGGGAATGAGCAGTTCTTC. Translation gives CASSEFLSTAGNEQFF. The whole variable domain, filled in from reference TRBV2 and TRBJ2-1, reads EPEVTQTPSHQVTQMGQEVILRCVPISNHLYFYWYRQILGQKVEFLVSFYNNEISEKSEIFDDQFSVERPDGSNFTLKIRSTKLEDSAMYFCASSEFLSTAGNEQFFGPGTRLTVL.

CDR3 amino acids: CASSFTGGGGEQYF. DNA of the CDR3: TGTGCCAGCAGTTTCACGGGGGGGGGTGGGGAGCAGTACTTC. This chain links TRBV27 with TRBJ2-7; 8 bases fit TRBD2. This CDR3 comprises 14 residues. The V segment lost 3 bases and the J segment 7 bases; nucleotides outside the gene matches: 8. Germline assignment: CDR1 MNHEY and CDR2 SMNVEV (reference sequence).

This chain links TRBV11-2 with TRBJ2-7; D is unclear. Trimming cost V 1 base and J 4 bases, with 11 bases left between them. CDR1 is SGHAT and CDR2 is FQNNGV in the germline V gene. The CDR3 has 14 residues. The CDR3 here is CASSLGPSSYEQYF. The CDR3, as DNA: TGTGCCAGCAGCTTAGGTCCGAGTAGTTACGAGCAGTACTTC.

The V and J genes are TRBV29-1 and TRBJ2-7, with D perhaps matching TRBD2 (5 bases). This CDR3 has 11 amino acids. The V end was cut by 7 bases, the J end by 3 bases, with 10 bases between. Germline lookup yields CDR1 SQVTM and CDR2 ANQGSEA. In DNA form, the CDR3 reads TGCAGCGCCTCCGGAGGCTACGAGCAGTACTTC. This translates into CSASGGYEQYF.

The chain links TRBV19 to TRBJ2-6, with D perhaps matching TRBD1 or TRBD2 (5 bases each). Trimming left V 3 bases short and J 1 base short, with 16 bases between. This CDR3 is built from 18 residues. The germline gives CDR1 LNHDA, CDR2 SQIVND (reference sequence). The CDR3 protein is CASSINGGRGSGANVLTF. The CDR3 region has the DNA TGTGCCAGTAGTATTAATGGGGGTAGAGGGTCTGGGGCCAACGTCCTGACTTTC.

V and J are TRBV7-8 and TRBJ1-1, with no clear D. In germline, CDR1 is SGHVS, CDR2 FQNEAQ. V gave up 5 bases and J gave up 5 bases, with 21 bases separating them. There are 16 residues in the CDR3. The CDR3 region has the DNA TGTGCCAGCAGCCCATGGGTCAAAGCCCCTCGGACTGAAGCTTTCTTT. Translating it yields CASSPWVKAPRTEAFF.

The rearrangement links TRBV7-9 to TRBJ1-6, with D possibly matching TRBD1 (5 bases). Trimming pared 4 bases from V and 9 bases from J, leaving 10 bases between. Germline V gene data show CDR1 as SEHNR and CDR2 as FQNEAQ (reference sequence). The CDR3 has 13 amino acids. The CDR3 sequence: CASSYQGSSPLHF. The CDR3 bases are TGTGCCAGCAGCTACCAGGGTAGTTCACCCCTCCACTTT. Drawing the rest from reference TRBV7-9 and TRBJ1-6, the complete variable domain is DTGVSQNPRHKITKRGQNVTFRCDPISEHNRLYWYRQTLGQGPEFLTYFQNEAQLEKSRLLSDRFSAERPKGSFSTLEIQRTEQGDSAMYLCASSYQGSSPLHFGNGTRLTVT.

This chain connects TRBV11-2 to TRBJ2-1; D is perhaps TRBD1 or TRBD2 (6 bases each). The CDR3 has 13 residues. Trimming removed 1 base from V and 12 bases from J, with 13 bases in between. The germline gives CDR1 SGHAT, CDR2 FQNNGV. CDR3 sequence (DNA): TGTGCCAGCAGCTTAGGAGGGGGACTGTGGCAGTTCTTC. This encodes CASSLGGGLWQFF.

The chain carries TRBV28 and TRBJ1-6; D remains ambiguous. The V and J ends lost 6 bases and 13 bases respectively, with 22 bases between them. The CDR3 runs 15 residues. Germline V gives CDR1 MDHEN, CDR2 SYDVKM. CDR3 region: CASSYPGAGIRPLHF. The CDR3, as DNA: TGTGCCAGCAGCTACCCAGGTGCGGGGATTCGGCCCCTCCACTTT. Variable domain in full (rest from reference TRBV28 and TRBJ1-6): DVKVTQSSRYLVKRTGEKVFLECVQDMDHENMFWYRQDPGLGLRLIYFSYDVKMKEKGDIPEGYSVSREKKERFSLILESASTNQTSMYLCASSYPGAGIRPLHFGNGTRLTVT.

This rearrangement joins TRBV5-6 to TRBJ1-1, with D tentatively TRBD1 (5 bases). The germline CDR1 and CDR2 sequences are SGHDT and YYEEEE. V was clipped by 0 bases and J by 7 bases, with 7 bases between them. This CDR3 is built from 12 residues. CDR3 sequence: CASSLVTGEAFF. The CDR3 DNA reads as TGTGCCAGCAGCTTGGTCACAGGTGAAGCTTTCTTT.

As DNA, the CDR3 is TGTGCCACCAGCAGAGATCGGAACAGGGCGGGTTACGAGCAGTACTTC. Translated: CATSRDRNRAGYEQYF. This chain joins TRBV15 and TRBJ2-7; the D gene is possibly TRBD1 (6 bases). With 0 bases removed from V and 4 bases from J, the gap between germline ends came to 16 bases. Germline V gives CDR1 LNHNV, CDR2 YYDKDF (reference sequence). The CDR3 has 16 residues.

The V and J genes are TRBV5-6 and TRBJ2-2; 10 nucleotides line up with TRBD2. V shed 0 bases, J shed 9 bases, and the junction held 2 bases outside the gene matches. The CDR3 consists of 14 residues. Germline CDR1 is SGHDT and CDR2 is YYEEEE. The CDR3 sequence: CASSLEGLARELFF. CDR3 bases: TGTGCCAGCAGCTTGGAGGGACTAGCGAGGGAGCTGTTTTTT.

The V and J genes are TRBV6-5 and TRBJ1-4; the D is unclear. V was shortened by 4 bases and J by 1 base, with 7 bases between the two germline ends. Germline V gene sequence: CDR1 MNHEY, CDR2 SVGAGI. CDR3 length equals 14 residues. DNA for the CDR3: TGTGCCAGCAGTTCCTCAAGAACTAATGAAAAACTGTTTTTT. Translated, it gives CASSSSRTNEKLFF.

The chain employs TRBV5-1 and TRBJ2-7, with TRBD2 identical over 7 bases. Germline V lookup: CDR1 SGHRS, CDR2 YFSETQ. With V trimmed by 5 bases and J by 1 base, 6 bases remained unmatched. The CDR3 runs 14 residues. The CDR3 is CASRREGLSYEQYF. CDR3 DNA: TGCGCCAGCAGGAGGGAGGGCTTATCCTACGAGCAGTACTTC.

A few counts support this clone. The chain links TRBV29-1 to TRBJ2-2; D is possibly TRBD2 (5 bases). The germline V and J ends were trimmed by 8 bases and 4 bases, with 14 bases remaining between them. CDR3 size: 13 residues. Germline CDR1 reads SQVTM; CDR2 reads ANQGSEA. CDR3 residues: CSTTATSTGELFF. The DNA of the CDR3 is TGCAGCACCACTGCTACTAGCACCGGGGAGCTGTTTTTT.

The chain recombines TRBV10-3 with TRBJ2-7; 7 nucleotides align to TRBD2. The J segment lost 5 bases and the V segment lost 10 bases, leaving 14 bases of the junction unmatched. Germline V gene lookup returns CDR1 ENHRY and CDR2 SYGVKD. This CDR3 has 14 residues. The CDR3 sequence is CATRGGAEGNEQYF. The CDR3 nucleotides are TGTGCCACACGGGGAGGGGCCGAGGGAAACGAGCAGTACTTC.

CDR3 nucleotides: TGTGCCAGCAGCTTCATACTAGCGGGAGGAGGAGATACGCAGTATTTT. Residues: CASSFILAGGGDTQYF. The chain combines TRBV7-6 with TRBJ2-3; 12 nucleotides line up with TRBD2. Germline CDR1 reads SGHVS; CDR2 reads FNYEAQ. J was trimmed by 5 bases and V by 3 bases; bases with no gene match: 6. The CDR3 sequence is 16 residues long.

This clone is termed hyperexpanded (1% or more). This sequence joins TRBV9 and TRBJ2-3; no reliable D call. Germline V CDR1 and CDR2: SGDLS, YYNGEE. This CDR3 is 12 amino acids long. The V end was cut by 0 bases, the J end by 4 bases, with 3 bases between. In DNA, the CDR3 is TGTGCCAGCAGCGTAGGAGCAGATACGCAGTATTTT. Amino acid sequence: CASSVGADTQYF.

This chain uses TRBV4-1 with TRBJ2-2; D possibly matches TRBD1 or TRBD2 (5 bases each). Per the germline V gene, CDR1 is MGHRA and CDR2 is YSYEKL. Between the trimmed V and J ends, which lost 3 bases and 0 bases, there was a span of 11 bases. This CDR3 has 16 residues. In DNA, the CDR3 is TGCGCCAGCAGCCACCGGGACGGATCGAACACCGGGGAGCTGTTTTTT. It yields the protein CASSHRDGSNTGELFF.

The V call is TRBV9, the J call TRBJ1-2, with TRBD1 identical over 7 bases. J was trimmed by 4 bases and V by 4 bases; bases with no gene match: 4. The CDR3 runs 13 residues. From germline, CDR1 is SGDLS and CDR2 YYNGEE. This CDR3 reads CASSRGQAYGYTF. The CDR3 DNA sequence: TGTGCCAGCAGCCGAGGACAGGCCTATGGCTACACCTTC.

Of note for this clone: At one end, the junction sequence differs from germline, possibly due to a read error. CDR3 sequence reads: CAGSVVGQGYTDTQYF. CDR3 nucleotide sequence: TGTGCCGGCAGCGTGGTCGGCCAGGGGTACACAGATACGCAGTATTTT. The chain employs TRBV5-4 and TRBJ2-3, with D tentatively TRBD1 (6 bases). Germline V gene data show CDR1 as SGHNT and CDR2 as YYREEE (reference sequence). The CDR3 length is 16 residues.

The chain recombines TRBV28 with TRBJ2-5; no definite D call. The CDR3 length is 14 residues. Germline V lookup: CDR1 MDHEN, CDR2 SYDVKM. V lost 3 bases to trimming and J lost 4 bases, with 12 bases between them. The CDR3 DNA reads as TGTGCCAGCAGTTTTTCTGTGACTGGAGAGACCCAGTACTTC. Its translation is CASSFSVTGETQYF.